These 19 T cell receptor beta chains share one sample of origin, sequenced in a study. TCRdb reanalysed the 5' RACE reads using MiXCR and keeps one entry per CDR3 protein. The sample includes about 57,000 distinct CDR3 sequences, 25% to 30% of them seen just once. Sequenced sample: tumor-infiltrating memory CD4+ T cells sorted from the breast tumor. The sample's subset: memory CD4+ T cells, CD4+CD45RO+CD25-. Receptor source: a female donor with breast cancer.

V and J are TRBV12-3 or TRBV12-4 and TRBJ1-5; D unclear. Between the trimmed V and J ends, which lost 3 bases and 9 bases, there was a span of 12 bases. CDR3 length equals 13 residues. In DNA, the CDR3 is TGTGCCAGCAGTTTGCAGTTTTCTGGGCCCCAGCATTTT. Amino acid sequence: CASSLQFSGPQHF.

Only a few counts were recorded for this clonotype. The V and J genes are TRBV20-1 and TRBJ1-2, with 10 nucleotides matching TRBD1. CDR3 size: 13 residues. CDR1 is DFQATT and CDR2 is SNEGSKA in the germline V gene (reference sequence). This CDR3 reads CSRDRGVHYGYTF. The DNA of the CDR3 is TGCAGCCGGGACAGGGGTGTTCACTATGGCTACACCTTC.

The chain couples TRBV12-3 or TRBV12-4 to TRBJ1-1, with TRBD1 as a possible D gene (5 bases). The CDR3 extends over 16 amino acids. V was pared by 2 bases and J by 4 bases, with 17 bases between. The CDR3 is CASSLLLGGPGTEAFF. In DNA, the CDR3 is TGTGCCAGCAGTTTACTTTTGGGGGGTCCGGGCACTGAAGCTTTCTTT.

Note on this clonotype: This likely comes from a read error, as the CDR3 has no conserved phenylalanine or tryptophan at its end. The genes are TRBV29-1 and TRBJ1-1, with no clear D. This CDR3 is built from 9 residues. The V end was cut by 7 bases, the J end by 5 bases, with 5 bases between. Germline V CDR1 and CDR2: SQVTM, ANQGSEA. CDR3 sequence reads: CSAGTEAFS. CDR3 nucleotide sequence: TGCAGCGCTGGAACTGAAGCTTTCTCT.

This clonotype was counted only a few times. The V and J genes are TRBV7-3 and TRBJ2-6; D not resolved. Trimming left V 0 bases short and J 1 base short, with 1 base between. Germline CDR1 SGHTA, CDR2 FQGTGA. This CDR3 spans 14 amino acids. CDR3 DNA: TGTGCCAGCAGCTTAACATCTGGGGCCAACGTCCTGACTTTC. Translated, it gives CASSLTSGANVLTF.

By sample share, this clonotype is medium-sized (0.01 to 0.1%). The chain combines TRBV5-1 with TRBJ2-1; D perhaps matches TRBD2 (5 bases). The CDR3 has 13 amino acids. Germline CDR1 is SGHRS and CDR2 is YFSETQ. V was shortened by 5 bases and J by 7 bases, with 13 bases between the two germline ends. The CDR3 nucleotides read TGCGCCAGCAGTATAGTGGGAGTAAATGAGCAGTTCTTC. Amino acid sequence: CASSIVGVNEQFF.

This clonotype was counted between two and nine times. CDR3: CASSLRGVHTNEKLFF. For the CDR3, the DNA is TGCGCCAGCAGCTTGAGAGGGGTTCACACTAATGAAAAACTGTTTTTT. V and J are TRBV5-1 and TRBJ1-4; D is possibly TRBD1 (5 bases). V dropped 1 base and J dropped 2 bases, with 12 bases sitting between them. This CDR3 is built from 16 residues. The germline V gene has CDR1 SGHRS and CDR2 YFSETQ. The entire variable domain, with the rest obtained from reference TRBV5-1 and TRBJ1-4, is as follows: KAGVTQTPRYLIKTRGQQVTLSCSPISGHRSVSWYQQTPGQGLQFLFEYFSETQRNKGNFPGRFSGRQFSNSRSEMNVSTLELGDSALYLCASSLRGVHTNEKLFFGSGTQLSVL.

V gene TRBV7-8 combines with J gene TRBJ2-7; 8 bases align to TRBD1. CDR1 is SGHVS, CDR2 FQNEAQ, per germline. The CDR3 sequence is 14 residues long. V lost 4 bases to trimming and J lost 6 bases; unmatched junction nucleotides: 8. The CDR3 sequence: CASSSWKGQGEQYF. The CDR3 DNA reads TGTGCCAGCAGCTCATGGAAAGGACAGGGCGAGCAGTACTTC.

Comments on this clonotype: It may be a read error: a sequence one base away is much more abundant. The chain's CDR3 is CASCLIGENTGELFF. DNA of the CDR3: TGCGCCAGCTGCTTGATCGGGGAGAACACCGGGGAGCTGTTTTTT. The gene calls are TRBV5-1 and TRBJ2-2; tentatively, D is TRBD2 (5 bases). The CDR3 runs 15 residues. Per the germline V gene, CDR1 is SGHRS and CDR2 is YFSETQ.

Ten or more counts support this clonotype. The rearrangement uses TRBV25-1 and TRBJ1-2; a possible D gene is TRBD1 (6 bases). The CDR3 runs 16 residues. Germline lookup yields CDR1 MGHDK and CDR2 SYGVNS. Trimming stripped 4 bases from V and 8 bases from J, with 23 bases between. CDR3 region: CASSGLGGNRVGGYTF. The CDR3 DNA sequence: TGTGCCAGCAGTGGTTTAGGGGGGAACAGGGTAGGCGGCTACACCTTC.

The genes are TRBV29-1 and TRBJ2-3; 7 positions agree with TRBD2. J lost 2 bases, V lost 4 bases, and 6 bases had no gene match. Germline V gene sequence: CDR1 SQVTM, CDR2 ANQGSEA. The CDR3 is made up of 14 amino acids. The DNA for the CDR3 is TGCAGCGTTGCAACGGGAGGAACCACAGATACGCAGTATTTT. It yields the protein CSVATGGTTDTQYF.

This clonotype occurred a few times. The genes are TRBV20-1 and TRBJ1-1; D perhaps matches TRBD1 (6 bases). The CDR3 loop spans 16 amino acids. Between the trimmed V and J ends, which lost 6 bases and 6 bases, there was a span of 26 bases. CDR1 DFQATT and CDR2 SNEGSKA come from the germline V gene (reference sequence). The CDR3 DNA follows: TGCAGTGCCAGCATTCCGAGACAGGTAATTCGGGCTGAAGCTTTCTTT. Its protein product is CSASIPRQVIRAEAFF.

This clonotype was counted between two and nine times. The rearrangement links TRBV5-1 to TRBJ1-1; 7 nucleotides match TRBD1. J lost 6 bases, V lost 1 base, and 6 bases had no gene match. The CDR3 is 14 residues long. Germline CDR1 is SGHRS and CDR2 is YFSETQ. The CDR3 loop reads CASSLQQGRSEAFF. In DNA, the CDR3 is TGCGCCAGCAGCTTGCAACAGGGGCGGTCTGAAGCTTTCTTT.

The V and J genes are TRBV27 and TRBJ1-1, with no clear D. Per the germline V gene, CDR1 is MNHEY and CDR2 is SMNVEV (reference sequence). CDR3 length: 16 residues. V was clipped by 4 bases and J by 4 bases, with 19 bases between them. The CDR3 nucleotides are TGTGCCAGCAGTTCCCAACCCTTAGGGAGAGGCACTGAAGCTTTCTTT. It translates to CASSSQPLGRGTEAFF.

This clonotype was counted a few times. The chain has TRBV30 and TRBJ1-3; D unclear. V shed 0 bases and J shed 5 bases, with 8 bases lying between them. CDR1 is GTSNPN, CDR2 SVGIG, per germline (reference sequence). CDR3 length: 13 residues. Here the CDR3 reads CAWSVNGRNTIYF. For the CDR3, the DNA is TGTGCCTGGAGTGTAAATGGTAGAAACACCATATATTTT.

CDR3 DNA sequence: TGTGCCAGCAGCCTTGCGTCCGTATCCTACGAGCAGTACTTC. Translating it yields CASSLASVSYEQYF. The rearrangement links TRBV7-2 to TRBJ2-7, with D uncertain. CDR1 SGHTA and CDR2 FQGNSA come from the germline V gene. The CDR3 consists of 14 residues. The V end was cut by 5 bases, the J end by 1 base, with 12 bases between.

This clonotype showed up just a few times. The V call is TRBV5-6, the J call TRBJ2-2; D is unclear. Germline CDR1 SGHDT, CDR2 YYEEEE. The ends were cut back, 0 bases at V and 6 bases at J, with 9 bases in the middle. There are 14 residues in the CDR3. The CDR3 is CASSLGPQSGELFF. Here the CDR3 DNA reads TGTGCCAGCAGCTTGGGCCCTCAATCCGGGGAGCTGTTTTTT.

The V call is TRBV6-6, the J call TRBJ2-5; D possibly corresponds to TRBD1 (6 bases). CDR1 is MNHNY, CDR2 SVGAGI, per germline (reference sequence). V was pared by 5 bases and J by 3 bases, with 16 bases between. CDR3 size: 15 residues. The CDR3 reads CASSPGTLEKETQYF. In DNA form, the CDR3 reads TGTGCCAGCAGTCCCGGGACACTGGAGAAAGAGACCCAGTACTTC.

This clonotype was seen a handful of times. The V gene is TRBV5-1, the J gene TRBJ2-3; the match to TRBD2 covers 9 bases. The ends lost 3 bases at V and 6 bases at J; junction bases unmatched: 8. CDR1 is SGHRS, CDR2 YFSETQ, per germline. The CDR3 has 15 residues. The CDR3 DNA sequence: TGCGCCAGCAGCTATGCGGGAGGGCCGTCGGATACGCAGTATTTT. Protein product: CASSYAGGPSDTQYF.